This is a list of T cell receptor beta chains from one sample in a study of T-cell reconstitution after alpha-beta-depleted transplantation in children. TCRdb reprocessed the PCR reads via MiXCR and lists one record per CDR3 protein. The data hold about 610,000 distinct CDR3 sequences, with under 12% observed a single time. The source was PBMCs from the stem cell graft donor, collected from the stem cell graft. The receptors shown here come from a human donor who donated a stem cell graft to a child with acute myeloid leukemia. The CDR3 runs from the conserved cysteine through the conserved F or W. Each record gives: CDR3 protein, CDR3 length, V gene, J gene, clone size. Only part of the rows carry a size: once, few, many, or a class if the clone is expanded.

CDR3aa: CASSEGPANEKLFF
len: 14
v_gene: TRBV10-2
j_gene: TRBJ1-4
abundance: -

CDR3aa: CASSPGTTTYNEQFF
len: 15
v_gene: TRBV5-1
j_gene: TRBJ2-1
abundance: -

CDR3aa: CASSPTQGVLHQPQHF
len: 16
v_gene: TRBV12-3/TRBV12-4
j_gene: TRBJ1-5
abundance: few

CDR3aa: CASSVGSLAGDEQYF
len: 15
v_gene: TRBV9
j_gene: TRBJ2-7
abundance: -

CDR3aa: CASSQGWRKLETQYF
len: 15
v_gene: TRBV3-1
j_gene: TRBJ2-5
abundance: few

CDR3aa: CASSVDAGEGTDTQYF
len: 16
v_gene: TRBV9
j_gene: TRBJ2-3
abundance: many

CDR3aa: CAWGERHGYTF
len: 11
v_gene: TRBV30
j_gene: TRBJ1-2
abundance: -

CDR3aa: CAWGTVSNQPQHF
len: 13
v_gene: TRBV30
j_gene: TRBJ1-5
abundance: -

CDR3aa: CASSRTRFRTQYF
len: 13
v_gene: TRBV14
j_gene: TRBJ2-5
abundance: -

CDR3aa: CASSLTSSRGGELFF
len: 15
v_gene: TRBV7-3
j_gene: TRBJ2-2
abundance: -

CDR3aa: CASLRTGSHEQYF
len: 13
v_gene: TRBV6-1
j_gene: TRBJ2-7
abundance: -

CDR3aa: CASSLGLSGGARQFF
len: 15
v_gene: TRBV7-2
j_gene: TRBJ2-1
abundance: many

CDR3aa: CASSSDGAGGSQPQHF
len: 16
v_gene: TRBV7-6
j_gene: TRBJ1-5
abundance: many

CDR3aa: CASSLSGLATDTQYF
len: 15
v_gene: TRBV7-3
j_gene: TRBJ2-3
abundance: few

CDR3aa: CASSYSGANTGELFF
len: 15
v_gene: TRBV6-5
j_gene: TRBJ2-2
abundance: -

CDR3aa: CASSSYVAGGNSYEQYF
len: 17
v_gene: TRBV7-2
j_gene: TRBJ2-7
abundance: -

CDR3aa: CSGEGGTETQYF
len: 12
v_gene: TRBV20-1
j_gene: TRBJ2-5
abundance: -

CDR3aa: CASSRTGTVSYNEQFF
len: 16
v_gene: TRBV14
j_gene: TRBJ2-1
abundance: -

CDR3aa: CASSFLVLNEQFF
len: 13
v_gene: TRBV7-2
j_gene: TRBJ2-1
abundance: -

CDR3aa: CSATPLDRVKAGANVLTF
len: 18
v_gene: TRBV20-1
j_gene: TRBJ2-6
abundance: few

CDR3aa: CASSSTAGGENEQFF
len: 15
v_gene: TRBV7-7
j_gene: TRBJ2-1
abundance: -

CDR3aa: CAWSVGLAMADTQYF
len: 15
v_gene: TRBV30
j_gene: TRBJ2-3
abundance: -

CDR3aa: CSARDRGQTNEKLFF
len: 15
v_gene: TRBV20-1
j_gene: TRBJ1-4
abundance: -

CDR3aa: CASSPTGWGSTEAFF
len: 15
v_gene: TRBV28
j_gene: TRBJ1-1
abundance: -

CDR3aa: CASSLAGERWETQYF
len: 15
v_gene: TRBV5-1
j_gene: TRBJ2-5
abundance: many

CDR3aa: CASSFPGVYEQYF
len: 13
v_gene: TRBV6-2/TRBV6-3
j_gene: TRBJ2-7
abundance: few

CDR3aa: CSANPGVAGEKDEQFF
len: 16
v_gene: TRBV20-1
j_gene: TRBJ2-1
abundance: -

CDR3aa: CASSLAGEPGFGEQYF
len: 16
v_gene: TRBV9
j_gene: TRBJ2-7
abundance: -

CDR3aa: CAISEVAGQSEAFF
len: 14
v_gene: TRBV10-3
j_gene: TRBJ1-1
abundance: many

CDR3aa: CATSDSGEYSNQPQHF
len: 16
v_gene: TRBV24-1
j_gene: TRBJ1-5
abundance: many

CDR3aa: CASSRMTGADTQYF
len: 14
v_gene: TRBV7-9
j_gene: TRBJ2-3
abundance: few

CDR3aa: CASSVEGGVVGEQYF
len: 15
v_gene: TRBV9
j_gene: TRBJ2-7
abundance: few

CDR3aa: CASSYSMVNTEAFF
len: 14
v_gene: TRBV6-5
j_gene: TRBJ1-1
abundance: many

CDR3aa: CSVEGDRRGEQYF
len: 13
v_gene: TRBV29-1
j_gene: TRBJ2-7
abundance: few

CDR3aa: CASSLGTGGLGELFF
len: 15
v_gene: TRBV12-3/TRBV12-4
j_gene: TRBJ2-2
abundance: few

CDR3aa: CSARDRGPRTDTQYF
len: 15
v_gene: TRBV20-1
j_gene: TRBJ2-3
abundance: few

CDR3aa: CASTSGQGNQPQHF
len: 14
v_gene: TRBV7-2
j_gene: TRBJ1-5
abundance: -

CDR3aa: CASRPGRMNTEAFF
len: 14
v_gene: TRBV6-1
j_gene: TRBJ1-1
abundance: many

CDR3aa: CSARDERGTDTQYF
len: 14
v_gene: TRBV20-1
j_gene: TRBJ2-3
abundance: many

CDR3aa: CASSLSRSETQYF
len: 13
v_gene: TRBV7-3
j_gene: TRBJ2-5
abundance: few

CDR3aa: CASSLVADMMNEQYF
len: 15
v_gene: TRBV5-1
j_gene: TRBJ2-7
abundance: many

CDR3aa: CSASRQGVGGYTF
len: 13
v_gene: TRBV20-1
j_gene: TRBJ1-2
abundance: few

CDR3aa: CASSLGGGAGETQYF
len: 15
v_gene: TRBV7-3
j_gene: TRBJ2-5
abundance: few

CDR3aa: CASSLATTGELFF
len: 13
v_gene: TRBV7-2
j_gene: TRBJ2-2
abundance: many

CDR3aa: CASSLGASPGTDTQYF
len: 16
v_gene: TRBV5-1
j_gene: TRBJ2-3
abundance: few

CDR3aa: CSVGGRTNYGYTF
len: 13
v_gene: TRBV29-1
j_gene: TRBJ1-2
abundance: -